This T cell receptor beta chain was observed in a study of blood T cell repertoires in COVID-19. Study-wide background: The United States, Italy and Spain supplied acute and convalescent COVID-19 samples. Nucleic acid was either cDNA or gDNA, and it came from T cells, B-cell-depleted T cells, or PBMCs.

CDR1 is LNHDA and CDR2 is SQIVND in the germline V gene (reference sequence). This CDR3 is built from 13 residues. Between the trimmed V and J ends, which lost 4 bases and 1 base, there was a span of 7 bases. In the original workflow: Estimation of nucleated cell counts was performed using reference gene primer amplification. The data were produced by immunoSEQ multiplex PCR, yet TCRdb's version contains in-frame clones alone and is incomplete. V and J calls and clone size are copied from that table; D and trimming were computed from the DNA. The data hold approximately 110,000 clones, with 80% to 90% observed a single time. This clone was seen a few times.

Sequenced sample: peripheral blood. The J gene is TRBJ2-5, the V gene TRBV19; D is possibly TRBD2 (5 bases). This TCR derives from a man aged 35-49 years with acute or convalescent COVID-19. CDR3 coding DNA: TGTGCCAGTAGTACGGACTCCCAAGAGACCCAGTACTTC. Its translation: CASSTDSQETQYF.